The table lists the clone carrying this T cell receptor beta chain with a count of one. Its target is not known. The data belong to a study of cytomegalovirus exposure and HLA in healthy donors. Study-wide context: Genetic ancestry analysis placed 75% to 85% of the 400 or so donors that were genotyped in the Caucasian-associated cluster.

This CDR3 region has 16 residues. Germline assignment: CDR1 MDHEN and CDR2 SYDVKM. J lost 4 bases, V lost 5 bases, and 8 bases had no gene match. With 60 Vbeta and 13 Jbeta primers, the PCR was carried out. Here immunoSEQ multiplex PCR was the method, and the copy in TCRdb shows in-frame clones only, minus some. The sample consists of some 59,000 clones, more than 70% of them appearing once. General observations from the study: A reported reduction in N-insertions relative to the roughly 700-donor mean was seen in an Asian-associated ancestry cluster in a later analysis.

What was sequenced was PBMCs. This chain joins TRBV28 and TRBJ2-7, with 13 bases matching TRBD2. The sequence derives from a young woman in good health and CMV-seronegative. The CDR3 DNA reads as TGTGCCAGCAGTCCGAAAGGGACTAGCGGGATTTACGAGCAGTACTTC. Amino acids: CASSPKGTSGIYEQYF.